This is a list of T cell receptor beta chains from one sample in a study of cytomegalovirus exposure and HLA in healthy donors. TCRdb's table, derived via immunoSEQ multiplex PCR, lists solely in-frame clones and lacks some. The repertoire holds about 90,000 clones, with 84% as singletons. Material: PBMCs. These receptors all stem from a woman younger than 35 in good health and CMV-seropositive. CDR3s include the opening cysteine and the closing phenylalanine or tryptophan. Fields, in order: clone size, J gene, V gene, D gene, CDR3 DNA, CDR3 protein. D genes are given only for firm matches. Some rows have no size entry. The others give once, few or many, or a class for an expanded clone.

abundance: -; j_gene: TRBJ1-6; v_gene: TRBV13; d_gene: -; CDR3nt: TGTGCCAGCAGCCCGAGGGCAGACTATAATTCACCCCTCCACTTT; CDR3aa: CASSPRADYNSPLHF
abundance: -; j_gene: TRBJ2-2; v_gene: TRBV7-9; d_gene: -; CDR3nt: TGTGCCAGCAGCTTATCGGGGGACACCGGGGAGCTGTTTTTT; CDR3aa: CASSLSGDTGELFF
abundance: -; j_gene: TRBJ2-2; v_gene: TRBV4-1; d_gene: TRBD2; CDR3nt: TGCGCCAGCAGCGAACTAGCGCGAAACACCGGGGAGCTGTTTTTT; CDR3aa: CASSELARNTGELFF
abundance: -; j_gene: TRBJ2-5; v_gene: TRBV2; d_gene: -; CDR3nt: TGTGCCAGCAAGGGGCAGGTATCGGTCCAAGAGACCCAGTACTTC; CDR3aa: CASKGQVSVQETQYF
abundance: -; j_gene: TRBJ1-3; v_gene: TRBV18; d_gene: TRBD1; CDR3nt: TGTGCCAGCTCACCAGGGGACAGGGGGCCTGGAAACACCATATATTTT; CDR3aa: CASSPGDRGPGNTIYF
abundance: -; j_gene: TRBJ2-1; v_gene: TRBV6-4; d_gene: TRBD2; CDR3nt: TGTGCCAGCAGTGACTCAGCGGGGAGGGGATACAATGAGCAGTTCTTC; CDR3aa: CASSDSAGRGYNEQFF
abundance: -; j_gene: TRBJ1-1; v_gene: TRBV6-6; d_gene: -; CDR3nt: TGTGCCAGCAGTTACTACCTGACACCTAACACTGAAGCTTTCTTT; CDR3aa: CASSYYLTPNTEAFF
abundance: -; j_gene: TRBJ2-3; v_gene: TRBV7-3; d_gene: -; CDR3nt: TGTGCCAGCAGCCCCGGGGGTTCAGATACGCAGTATTTT; CDR3aa: CASSPGGSDTQYF
abundance: -; j_gene: TRBJ1-2; v_gene: TRBV6-4; d_gene: -; CDR3nt: TGTGCCAGCAGTTTCTCGGCGGAGGCCATCTATGGCTACACCTTC; CDR3aa: CASSFSAEAIYGYTF
abundance: few; j_gene: TRBJ1-2; v_gene: TRBV30; d_gene: TRBD1; CDR3nt: TGTGCCTGGAGCGACGACAGGGGGCTCCTACATGGCTACACCTTC; CDR3aa: CAWSDDRGLLHGYTF
abundance: -; j_gene: TRBJ2-5; v_gene: TRBV19; d_gene: TRBD1; CDR3nt: TGTGCCAGTACCGGCGGACAGGGGGTTAAAGAGACCCAGTACTTC; CDR3aa: CASTGGQGVKETQYF
abundance: -; j_gene: TRBJ1-1; v_gene: TRBV4-3; d_gene: -; CDR3nt: TGCGCCAGCATCAGGGGCACTGAAGCTTTCTTT; CDR3aa: CASIRGTEAFF
abundance: few; j_gene: TRBJ1-5; v_gene: TRBV27; d_gene: -; CDR3nt: TGTGCCAGCAGTTCGGGGGTAGGGGGCAATCAGCCCCAGCATTTT; CDR3aa: CASSSGVGGNQPQHF
abundance: many; j_gene: TRBJ2-7; v_gene: TRBV21-1; d_gene: -; CDR3nt: TGTGCCAGCAGCCCCCGGGGACAGGGCTTTTACGAGCAGTACTTC; CDR3aa: CASSPRGQGFYEQYF
abundance: -; j_gene: TRBJ1-2; v_gene: TRBV4-3; d_gene: -; CDR3nt: TGCGCCAGCAGCCAAGATCTGGGGAGCCCCCTTGGCTACACCTTC; CDR3aa: CASSQDLGSPLGYTF
abundance: -; j_gene: TRBJ1-4; v_gene: TRBV9; d_gene: -; CDR3nt: TGTGCCAGCAGCGAAACAGGGATCGCTGAAAAACTGTTTTTT; CDR3aa: CASSETGIAEKLFF
abundance: -; j_gene: TRBJ2-5; v_gene: TRBV10-3; d_gene: -; CDR3nt: TGTGCCATCAGTCCCCTAGCGTCGGGGCAAGAGACCCAGTACTTC; CDR3aa: CAISPLASGQETQYF
abundance: -; j_gene: TRBJ1-6; v_gene: TRBV11-1; d_gene: -; CDR3nt: TGTGCCAGCAGCCCTAGACAGGTTAATTCACCCCTCCACTTT; CDR3aa: CASSPRQVNSPLHF
abundance: once; j_gene: TRBJ2-3; v_gene: TRBV5-1; d_gene: TRBD2; CDR3nt: TGCGCCAGCAGCCGAACTAGCGGGGGGGCTCGGGGCACAGATACGCAGTATTTT; CDR3aa: CASSRTSGGARGTDTQYF
abundance: -; j_gene: TRBJ2-1; v_gene: TRBV11-2; d_gene: TRBD2; CDR3nt: TGTGCCAGCAGCCCGGAGGGGCGGGGGGGCTCTATAATCCGAGAGCAGTTCTTC; CDR3aa: CASSPEGRGGSIIREQFF
abundance: -; j_gene: TRBJ2-5; v_gene: TRBV19; d_gene: -; CDR3nt: TGTGCCAGTAGTATAAGGGCAGGGGCGGAGACCCAGTACTTC; CDR3aa: CASSIRAGAETQYF
abundance: few; j_gene: TRBJ2-5; v_gene: TRBV7-9; d_gene: -; CDR3nt: TGTGCCAGCAGCCCCATTATGGGGCCGATCCAAGAGACCCAGTACTTC; CDR3aa: CASSPIMGPIQETQYF
abundance: -; j_gene: TRBJ1-6; v_gene: TRBV5-1; d_gene: -; CDR3nt: TGCGCCAGCAGCTTTGACTCTTTGGGTTCACCCCTCCACTTT; CDR3aa: CASSFDSLGSPLHF
abundance: many; j_gene: TRBJ2-3; v_gene: TRBV4-3; d_gene: -; CDR3nt: TGCGCCAGCAGCCAAGAATCACGGAGAGATACGCAGTATTTT; CDR3aa: CASSQESRRDTQYF
abundance: -; j_gene: TRBJ2-3; v_gene: TRBV5-1; d_gene: TRBD1; CDR3nt: TGCGCCAGCAGCTTGCCCGGGACAGGGGAGACAGATACGCAGTATTTT; CDR3aa: CASSLPGTGETDTQYF
abundance: -; j_gene: TRBJ2-3; v_gene: TRBV7-7; d_gene: TRBD2; CDR3nt: TGTGCCAGCAGCTTAGGAAGTGGCGGGGGGGCGAATACGCAGTATTTT; CDR3aa: CASSLGSGGGANTQYF
abundance: few; j_gene: TRBJ2-7; v_gene: TRBV6-1; d_gene: -; CDR3nt: TGTGCCAGCAGGATGGACGGGGGATCCTACGAGCAGTACTTC; CDR3aa: CASRMDGGSYEQYF
abundance: once; j_gene: TRBJ2-3; v_gene: TRBV27; d_gene: -; CDR3nt: TGTGCCAGCACCCCATCGGCGGCTCGCACAGATACGCAGTATTTT; CDR3aa: CASTPSAARTDTQYF
abundance: -; j_gene: TRBJ2-7; v_gene: TRBV9; d_gene: -; CDR3nt: TGTGCCAGCAGCCAATCCTGGACTGGTTACGAGCAGTACTTC; CDR3aa: CASSQSWTGYEQYF
abundance: -; j_gene: TRBJ1-4; v_gene: TRBV7-2; d_gene: TRBD1; CDR3nt: TGTGCCAGCAGCTTAGCGCCGAGACAGGGGGCTGAAAAACTGTTTTTT; CDR3aa: CASSLAPRQGAEKLFF
abundance: -; j_gene: TRBJ1-6; v_gene: TRBV13; d_gene: -; CDR3nt: TGTGCCAGCAGCTTAGGGGGGGCTTTGGCCCTCCACTTT; CDR3aa: CASSLGGALALHF
abundance: once; j_gene: TRBJ1-5; v_gene: TRBV6-1; d_gene: TRBD1; CDR3nt: TGTGCCAGCAGTAAAGACAGGGGCAGCAATCAGCCCCAGCATTTT; CDR3aa: CASSKDRGSNQPQHF
abundance: -; j_gene: TRBJ2-7; v_gene: TRBV4-3; d_gene: -; CDR3nt: TGCGCCAGCAGCCAAGGCCGCGACGAGCAGTACTTC; CDR3aa: CASSQGRDEQYF
abundance: -; j_gene: TRBJ1-1; v_gene: TRBV5-1; d_gene: -; CDR3nt: TGCGCCAGCAGCGTACAGGGACCGAACACTGAAGCTTTCTTT; CDR3aa: CASSVQGPNTEAFF
abundance: -; j_gene: TRBJ1-2; v_gene: TRBV19; d_gene: TRBD1; CDR3nt: TGTGCCAGTAGTCGGGGACAGACGGATGGCTACACCTTC; CDR3aa: CASSRGQTDGYTF
abundance: -; j_gene: TRBJ1-1; v_gene: TRBV2; d_gene: TRBD1; CDR3nt: TGTGCCAGCAGTGAGGACAGGGGTGGTGAAGCTTTCTTT; CDR3aa: CASSEDRGGEAFF
abundance: -; j_gene: TRBJ2-2; v_gene: TRBV10-1; d_gene: TRBD1; CDR3nt: TGCGCCAGCCGACAGGGGTTCTCCGGGGAGCTGTTTTTT; CDR3aa: CASRQGFSGELFF
abundance: -; j_gene: TRBJ2-5; v_gene: TRBV11-2; d_gene: TRBD2; CDR3nt: TGTGCCAGCAGCTATCGGGAGGGGACCCAAGAGACCCAGTACTTC; CDR3aa: CASSYREGTQETQYF
abundance: -; j_gene: TRBJ1-4; v_gene: TRBV30; d_gene: -; CDR3nt: TGTGCCTGGAAACGGTCCCGGGAGGAAAAACTGTTTTTT; CDR3aa: CAWKRSREEKLFF
abundance: -; j_gene: TRBJ1-2; v_gene: TRBV28; d_gene: TRBD1; CDR3nt: TGTGCCAGCCAATACACCGGGACAGTATCCCACTACACCTTC; CDR3aa: CASQYTGTVSHYTF
abundance: -; j_gene: TRBJ1-4; v_gene: TRBV2; d_gene: -; CDR3nt: TGTGCCAGCAGTGATTTTTACAGGGCGGGTGAAAAACTGTTTTTT; CDR3aa: CASSDFYRAGEKLFF
abundance: -; j_gene: TRBJ1-1; v_gene: TRBV7-9; d_gene: TRBD1; CDR3nt: TGTGCCAGCAGCCCGGGACAGGGCACAATCACTGAAGCTTTCTTT; CDR3aa: CASSPGQGTITEAFF
abundance: -; j_gene: TRBJ1-3; v_gene: TRBV4-2; d_gene: TRBD1; CDR3nt: TGTGCCAGCAGCCAACGGACAGGCCCCTCTGGAAACACCATATATTTT; CDR3aa: CASSQRTGPSGNTIYF
abundance: -; j_gene: TRBJ2-2; v_gene: TRBV4-3; d_gene: -; CDR3nt: TGCGCCAGCAGTAGGGGGACGAACACCGGGGAGCTGTTTTTT; CDR3aa: CASSRGTNTGELFF
abundance: -; j_gene: TRBJ2-1; v_gene: TRBV27; d_gene: TRBD2; CDR3nt: TGTGCCAGCAGGGGACTAGCGGGGATAAATGAGCAGTTCTTC; CDR3aa: CASRGLAGINEQFF